This is a list of T cell receptor beta chains from one sample in a study of T cells in Graves' hyperthyroidism and ophthalmopathy. TCRdb redid the calling of the multiplex PCR reads with MiXCR, one entry per CDR3 protein. The sample holds around 540,000 distinct CDR3 sequences, 15% to 20% seen once. The sequencing input was blood. The source of these receptors is a woman in her twenties or thirties with Graves' ophthalmopathy. CDR3s include the opening cysteine and the closing phenylalanine or tryptophan. The D gene is left open where the match is weak. Clone size appears in some rows only: once, few, many, or a class for an expanded clone.

clone_size	j_call	v_call	d_call	cdr3_nt	cdr3_aa
many	TRBJ1-4	TRBV18	NA	TGTGCCAGCTCACCACTAACAGGGTCGACCGAAAAACTGTTTTTT	CASSPLTGSTEKLFF
few	TRBJ2-1	TRBV6-4	TRBD2	TGTGCCAGCAGTGACGGGACTAGGGCCTACAATGAGCAGTTCTTC	CASSDGTRAYNEQFF
many	TRBJ2-1	TRBV18	NA	TGTGCCAGCTCACCACTGGGGAGCCTATACAATGAGCAGTTCTTC	CASSPLGSLYNEQFF
NA	TRBJ2-2	TRBV4-3	TRBD2	TGCGCCAGCAGCCGAACTAGCGGGAGGAACTCCGGGGAGCTGTTTTTT	CASSRTSGRNSGELFF
many	TRBJ2-5	TRBV7-2	NA	TGTGCCAGCAGCTCCCCAACAGGGCTGGAGACCCAGTACTTC	CASSSPTGLETQYF
few	TRBJ2-1	TRBV4-1	TRBD1	TGCGCCAGCAGCCCGATAGACAGGGAGAGAGCCAACAATGAGCAGTTCTTC	CASSPIDRERANNEQFF
many	TRBJ2-7	TRBV20-1	TRBD2	TGCAGTGCTTCCCCCCCACTAGCGGGAGGGGGGGAGCAGTACTTC	CSASPPLAGGGEQYF
many	TRBJ2-1	TRBV20-1	NA	TGCAGTGCTGACGTGGGGGGGACAGAGCAGTTCTTC	CSADVGGTEQFF
many	TRBJ2-3	TRBV6-4	TRBD2	TGTGCCAGCTCTGACTCGGGAGGTTCGACAGATACGCAGTATTTT	CASSDSGGSTDTQYF
NA	TRBJ2-1	TRBV7-9	TRBD2	TGTGCCAGCAGCCTTATAGCGGGAGGGCCCTACAATGAGCAGTTCTTC	CASSLIAGGPYNEQFF